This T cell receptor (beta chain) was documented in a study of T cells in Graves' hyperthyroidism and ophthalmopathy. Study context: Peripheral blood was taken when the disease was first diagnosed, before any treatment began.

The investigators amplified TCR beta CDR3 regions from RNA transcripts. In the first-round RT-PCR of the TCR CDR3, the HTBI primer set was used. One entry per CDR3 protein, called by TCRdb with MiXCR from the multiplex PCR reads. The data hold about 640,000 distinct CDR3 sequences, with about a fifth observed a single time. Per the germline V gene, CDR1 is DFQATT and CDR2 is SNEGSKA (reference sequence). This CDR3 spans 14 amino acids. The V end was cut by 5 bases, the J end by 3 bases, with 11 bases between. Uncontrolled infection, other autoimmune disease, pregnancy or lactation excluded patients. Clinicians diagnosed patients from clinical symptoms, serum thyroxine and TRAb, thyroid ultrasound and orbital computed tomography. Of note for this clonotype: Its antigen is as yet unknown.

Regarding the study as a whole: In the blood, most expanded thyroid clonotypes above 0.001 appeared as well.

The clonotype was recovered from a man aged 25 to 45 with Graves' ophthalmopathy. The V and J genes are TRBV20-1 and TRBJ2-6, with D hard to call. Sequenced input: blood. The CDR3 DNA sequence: TGCAGTGCTGAGCTAGAGGTTGGGGCCAACGTCCTGACTTTC. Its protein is CSAELEVGANVLTF.